This is a list of T cell receptor beta chains from one sample in a study of T cell responses to AZD1222 COVID-19 vaccine. Sequenced by immunoSEQ multiplex PCR; TCRdb stores in-frame clones only, minus some. The data hold some 150,000 clones, with over 75% observed a single time. The sample in question was peripheral blood, obtained 28 days after the second AZD1222 dose. These receptors all stem from an adult who received the AZD1222 COVID-19 vaccine. The CDR3 runs from the conserved cysteine through the conserved F or W. Fields, in order: D gene, V gene, J gene, clone size, CDR3 protein. The D gene is left open where the match is weak. The size entry is marked missing in some rows and otherwise reads once, few, many or a size class.

d_gene: -
v_gene: TRBV7-2
j_gene: TRBJ2-2
abundance: -
CDR3aa: CASSLDRTNTGELFF

d_gene: TRBD2
v_gene: TRBV5-4
j_gene: TRBJ2-2
abundance: -
CDR3aa: CASSLALAGGLSGELFF

d_gene: TRBD1
v_gene: TRBV5-1
j_gene: TRBJ1-1
abundance: -
CDR3aa: CASSPADRANTEAFF

d_gene: TRBD2
v_gene: TRBV11-2
j_gene: TRBJ2-5
abundance: -
CDR3aa: CASSWTSGSRDQYF

d_gene: -
v_gene: TRBV6-6
j_gene: TRBJ1-1
abundance: -
CDR3aa: CASTNSPSVNTEAFF

d_gene: -
v_gene: TRBV29-1
j_gene: TRBJ1-1
abundance: -
CDR3aa: CSVEWGGGINTEAFF

d_gene: -
v_gene: TRBV12-3/TRBV12-4
j_gene: TRBJ2-1
abundance: -
CDR3aa: CASSLLSEQFF

d_gene: -
v_gene: TRBV20-1
j_gene: TRBJ1-4
abundance: -
CDR3aa: CSSGTQGLFF

d_gene: -
v_gene: TRBV27
j_gene: TRBJ1-1
abundance: -
CDR3aa: CASSSPGESLGTEAFF

d_gene: TRBD1
v_gene: TRBV20-1
j_gene: TRBJ1-2
abundance: -
CDR3aa: CSASRGQAASEDGYTF

d_gene: -
v_gene: TRBV3-1/TRBV3-2
j_gene: TRBJ1-5
abundance: once
CDR3aa: CASSQGSGGIQPQHF

d_gene: TRBD2
v_gene: TRBV11-2
j_gene: TRBJ2-5
abundance: -
CDR3aa: CASRKNQRGGGETQYF

d_gene: -
v_gene: TRBV11-3
j_gene: TRBJ2-7
abundance: -
CDR3aa: CASSPSGTPYEQYF

d_gene: TRBD1
v_gene: TRBV19
j_gene: TRBJ1-2
abundance: -
CDR3aa: CASNSDSGQGGGYTF

d_gene: -
v_gene: TRBV6-4
j_gene: TRBJ1-1
abundance: -
CDR3aa: CASRTTVRGMDTEAFF

d_gene: -
v_gene: TRBV18
j_gene: TRBJ1-2
abundance: -
CDR3aa: CASSPGQQYGYTF

d_gene: -
v_gene: TRBV11-2
j_gene: TRBJ1-5
abundance: -
CDR3aa: CASSLSWGNQPQHF

d_gene: TRBD1
v_gene: TRBV6-5
j_gene: TRBJ1-3
abundance: -
CDR3aa: CASSSDRGSGNTIYF

d_gene: TRBD1
v_gene: TRBV2
j_gene: TRBJ1-1
abundance: -
CDR3aa: CACDRALTEAFF

d_gene: -
v_gene: TRBV27
j_gene: TRBJ2-1
abundance: -
CDR3aa: CASSLNSGRDEQFF

d_gene: TRBD1
v_gene: TRBV30
j_gene: TRBJ2-1
abundance: -
CDR3aa: CAWSPTDRSSYNEQFF

d_gene: -
v_gene: TRBV30
j_gene: TRBJ1-5
abundance: -
CDR3aa: CAWAFSGNSNQPQHF

d_gene: -
v_gene: TRBV11-1
j_gene: TRBJ1-1
abundance: -
CDR3aa: CASSLAWGGEAFF

d_gene: -
v_gene: TRBV19
j_gene: TRBJ1-1
abundance: -
CDR3aa: CASSIAGMNTEAFF

d_gene: -
v_gene: TRBV3-1/TRBV3-2
j_gene: TRBJ1-2
abundance: -
CDR3aa: CASSQDWAGRSYTF

d_gene: -
v_gene: TRBV11-2
j_gene: TRBJ1-4
abundance: -
CDR3aa: CASSLHLATNEKLFF

d_gene: -
v_gene: TRBV11-2
j_gene: TRBJ1-1
abundance: -
CDR3aa: CASSTPGRKDTEAFF

d_gene: -
v_gene: TRBV4-2
j_gene: TRBJ1-3
abundance: once
CDR3aa: CASSQDRRGGNTIYF

d_gene: -
v_gene: TRBV3-1/TRBV3-2
j_gene: TRBJ1-3
abundance: -
CDR3aa: CASSQVVISGNTIYF

d_gene: TRBD2
v_gene: TRBV7-9
j_gene: TRBJ2-4
abundance: -
CDR3aa: CASSTTGEGKNIQYF

d_gene: TRBD1
v_gene: TRBV19
j_gene: TRBJ1-1
abundance: -
CDR3aa: CARVLPNQPNSGQGWTEAFF

d_gene: TRBD2
v_gene: TRBV18
j_gene: TRBJ2-1
abundance: -
CDR3aa: CASSGGGLADNEQFF

d_gene: -
v_gene: TRBV11-2
j_gene: TRBJ2-2
abundance: -
CDR3aa: CASSLQNGELFF

d_gene: -
v_gene: TRBV5-1
j_gene: TRBJ1-5
abundance: -
CDR3aa: CASSPDGNQPQHF

d_gene: TRBD1
v_gene: TRBV5-1
j_gene: TRBJ1-3
abundance: -
CDR3aa: CASSSGTGPGNTIYF

d_gene: TRBD1
v_gene: TRBV30
j_gene: TRBJ1-5
abundance: -
CDR3aa: CAWSVTGQGVGQPQHF

d_gene: -
v_gene: TRBV2
j_gene: TRBJ2-1
abundance: -
CDR3aa: CASSGRAPKSSYNEQFF

d_gene: TRBD2
v_gene: TRBV5-1
j_gene: TRBJ2-7
abundance: -
CDR3aa: CASSLSTSGSGLSYEQYF

d_gene: -
v_gene: TRBV27
j_gene: TRBJ1-1
abundance: -
CDR3aa: CASSLGSGFDTEAFF

d_gene: -
v_gene: TRBV19
j_gene: TRBJ2-1
abundance: -
CDR3aa: CASNLDRSSYNEQFF

d_gene: -
v_gene: TRBV29-1
j_gene: TRBJ1-2
abundance: -
CDR3aa: CSASGPNYGYTF

d_gene: TRBD1
v_gene: TRBV15
j_gene: TRBJ2-5
abundance: -
CDR3aa: CATSRAGGEETQYF

d_gene: -
v_gene: TRBV19
j_gene: TRBJ2-3
abundance: -
CDR3aa: CASSMDGAHRDTQYF

d_gene: -
v_gene: TRBV15
j_gene: TRBJ2-7
abundance: once
CDR3aa: CATSRDQGFTYEQYF

d_gene: -
v_gene: TRBV10-3
j_gene: TRBJ1-5
abundance: once
CDR3aa: CAISEGNSNQPQHF

d_gene: -
v_gene: TRBV2
j_gene: TRBJ2-3
abundance: -
CDR3aa: CASSAGTHSTDTQYF

d_gene: TRBD1
v_gene: TRBV6-5
j_gene: TRBJ2-3
abundance: -
CDR3aa: CASIEGGQGTDTQYF

d_gene: -
v_gene: TRBV14
j_gene: TRBJ2-1
abundance: -
CDR3aa: CASRRGEGPYNEQFF

d_gene: -
v_gene: TRBV19
j_gene: TRBJ1-5
abundance: -
CDR3aa: CASSQTTVSNQPQHF

d_gene: -
v_gene: TRBV10-1
j_gene: TRBJ1-1
abundance: -
CDR3aa: CASSEQEGTEAFF

d_gene: -
v_gene: TRBV3-1/TRBV3-2
j_gene: TRBJ1-1
abundance: -
CDR3aa: CASSQVQNTEAFF

d_gene: -
v_gene: TRBV6-5
j_gene: TRBJ2-1
abundance: -
CDR3aa: CASSYINNEQFF

d_gene: -
v_gene: TRBV5-1
j_gene: TRBJ2-7
abundance: -
CDR3aa: CASNEGTYEQYF

d_gene: TRBD2
v_gene: TRBV9
j_gene: TRBJ2-3
abundance: -
CDR3aa: CASSVASGRAFTDTQYF

d_gene: TRBD2
v_gene: TRBV7-9
j_gene: TRBJ2-7
abundance: -
CDR3aa: CASSTRLAGGRVGEQYF

d_gene: TRBD2
v_gene: TRBV3-1/TRBV3-2
j_gene: TRBJ2-7
abundance: few
CDR3aa: CASSPYRAFSGTSYEQYF

d_gene: -
v_gene: TRBV15
j_gene: TRBJ1-1
abundance: -
CDR3aa: CATSRGHTEAFF

d_gene: -
v_gene: TRBV4-1
j_gene: TRBJ1-1
abundance: -
CDR3aa: CASSQERDLNTEAFF

d_gene: TRBD1
v_gene: TRBV10-3
j_gene: TRBJ2-5
abundance: -
CDR3aa: CAIRFDRGKETQYF